The rows below give T cell receptor beta chains drawn from one sample of a study of T cell changes during pregnancy in multiple sclerosis. Sequencing was performed with immunoSEQ multiplex PCR; in TCRdb, only in-frame clones are kept and a portion is missing. The data contain 60,000 or so clones, about 91% of them singletons. The sample in question was peripheral blood, obtained before pregnancy. The receptor source for this set is a female donor with multiple sclerosis, enrolled in a pregnancy study. The CDR3 runs from the conserved cysteine through the conserved F or W. Each record gives: D gene, J gene, clone size, CDR3 length, V gene, CDR3 DNA, CDR3 protein. A D gene is named only where the DNA matches it firmly. Expanded clones are given a class, and other clones once, few, many or no size at all.

>TRBD2|TRBJ2-2|.|16|TRBV4-2
TGTGCCAGCAGCCAGGCCTCGGGGGGGCCCACCGGGGAGCTGTTTTTT
CASSQASGGPTGELFF
>TRBD1|TRBJ1-2|.|13|TRBV19
TGTGCCAGTAGTATCCGACAGGGGGTTGGCTACACCTTC
CASSIRQGVGYTF
>.|TRBJ1-6|once|14|TRBV19
TGTGCCAGTAGTATACGGACATCGTCATCACCCCTCCACTTT
CASSIRTSSSPLHF
>.|TRBJ2-2|.|15|TRBV7-2
TGTGCCAGCAGCTTAAGGGGGACGAACACCGGGGAGCTGTTTTTT
CASSLRGTNTGELFF
>.|TRBJ1-2|.|13|TRBV27
TGTGCCAGCAGTAAGCCCGGGTACTATGGCTACACCTTC
CASSKPGYYGYTF
>TRBD2|TRBJ2-5|.|13|TRBV18
TGTGCCAGCTCGCCACTAGCGGGAGAGACCCAGTACTTC
CASSPLAGETQYF
>TRBD1|TRBJ2-7|.|17|TRBV5-4
TGTGCCAGCAGCTTGGTGACTCCGGGACAGGGAGTTTACGAGCAGTACTTC
CASSLVTPGQGVYEQYF
>.|TRBJ1-2|.|16|TRBV19
TGTGCCAGTAGTATAAGGCAGGGCCCGCCTTTCTATGGCTACACCTTC
CASSIRQGPPFYGYTF
>.|TRBJ1-5|.|14|TRBV7-2
TGTGCCAGCAGCTTGAACAGGGTGAATCAGCCCCAGCATTTT
CASSLNRVNQPQHF
>TRBD1|TRBJ1-5|.|15|TRBV6-1
TGTGCCAGCAGCCCCCTGGGGACAGGCAATCAGCCCCAGCATTTT
CASSPLGTGNQPQHF
>.|TRBJ1-4|.|13|TRBV5-1
TGCGCCAGCAGCTTGGAGAGTGCGGAAAAACTGTTTTTT
CASSLESAEKLFF
>.|TRBJ1-2|.|15|TRBV11-1
TGTGCCAGCAGCCCCTTCGGAGCCACTAACTATGGCTACACCTTC
CASSPFGATNYGYTF
>TRBD2|TRBJ2-3|.|14|TRBV25-1
TGTGCCAGCGGGGGCGGGGGGGAGGCAGATACGCAGTATTTT
CASGGGGEADTQYF
>.|TRBJ1-1|.|14|TRBV6-5
TGTGCCAGCAGTCACGGAAGGGAGGACACTGAAGCTTTCTTT
CASSHGREDTEAFF
>.|TRBJ1-5|once|15|TRBV19
TGTGCCAGTAGTATGACAGGATATAGCAATCAGCCCCAGCATTTT
CASSMTGYSNQPQHF
>.|TRBJ1-2|.|16|TRBV5-5
TGTGCCAGCAGCTTGGGGGAGGGTCTTCGGGCCTATGGCTACACCTTC
CASSLGEGLRAYGYTF
>.|TRBJ1-5|.|15|TRBV7-9
TGTGCCAGCAGTTGGACGGGGGGGAGCAATCAGCCCCAGCATTTT
CASSWTGGSNQPQHF
>.|TRBJ1-2|.|13|TRBV7-6
TGTGCCAGCAGCCAACAAGCTAACTATGGCTACACCTTC
CASSQQANYGYTF
>TRBD2|TRBJ2-7|.|13|TRBV7-3
TGTGCCAGCAGCCGGGGGGGTGGCTACGAGCAGTACTTC
CASSRGGGYEQYF
>.|TRBJ1-2|.|14|TRBV6-1
TGTGCCAGCAGTGAACAGGCCAGACACTATGGCTACACCTTC
CASSEQARHYGYTF
>.|TRBJ2-5|.|16|TRBV18
TGTGCCAGCTCAAACCTCCCCAGGGCGGGACAAGAGACCCAGTACTTC
CASSNLPRAGQETQYF
>TRBD1|TRBJ1-6|.|13|TRBV7-2
TGTGCCAGCAGCCGGGACAGAAATTCACCCCTCCACTTT
CASSRDRNSPLHF
>.|TRBJ1-2|.|15|TRBV4-3
TGCGCCAGCAGCCAAGGACCCACCCAGTGGGCGGGCTACACCTTC
CASSQGPTQWAGYTF
>TRBD2|TRBJ2-3|.|16|TRBV9
TGTGCCAGCAGCGTAGAAACTAGCGGGGGCACAGATACGCAGTATTTT
CASSVETSGGTDTQYF
>.|TRBJ2-1|.|16|TRBV10-2
TGCGCCAGCAGTGAGTGGGGCAGAAACTCCTACAATGAGCAGTTCTTC
CASSEWGRNSYNEQFF
>.|TRBJ1-1|.|11|TRBV29-1
TGCAGCGTGATCGACAAGTCGAAAGCTTTCTTT
CSVIDKSKAFF
>.|TRBJ2-7|.|18|TRBV7-2
TGTGCCAGCAGCCCTTGGCCCACCCGATTTCAAAGCTCCTACGAGCAGTACTTC
CASSPWPTRFQSSYEQYF
>TRBD1|TRBJ2-1|once|14|TRBV6-4
TGTGCCAGCAGTCGATCCGGGACAGAAAATGAGCAGTTCTTC
CASSRSGTENEQFF
>.|TRBJ1-1|.|15|TRBV7-2
TGTGCCAGCAGCTACCCGATGGGGGGGAACACTGAAGCTTTCTTT
CASSYPMGGNTEAFF
>.|TRBJ1-4|.|17|TRBV4-2
TGTGCCAGCAGCCCTGGGGGCCGGAGGTTGGCTAATGAAAAACTGTTTTTT
CASSPGGRRLANEKLFF
>TRBD1|TRBJ2-5|once|15|TRBV7-3
TGTGCCAGCAGCTCCACCTCCCGACAGGGGGAGACCCAGTACTTC
CASSSTSRQGETQYF
>.|TRBJ2-7|.|13|TRBV6-1
TGTGCCAGCAGGTGGAGGGCAACTTACGAGCAGTACTTC
CASRWRATYEQYF